This T cell receptor (beta chain) was retrieved from a study of T-cell reconstitution after alpha-beta-depleted transplantation in children. Study-level results: Fresh T-cell production supplied most of the T-cell counts and diversity seen one year after transplant. Reportedly, only several hundred clones from non-depleted graft cells drove alpha-beta T-cell counts at about two months.

Trimming took off 1 base at V and 3 bases at J, with 10 bases between the two ends. This CDR3 contains 14 residues. The germline gives CDR1 SGHTA, CDR2 FQGNSA. Turning to this clonotype: Antigen specificity is unknown.

Preparation of the TCRbeta library involved a method that used unique molecular identifiers. TCRdb re-called the PCR reads through MiXCR, storing one row per CDR3 protein. The sample shows approximately 520,000 distinct CDR3 sequences, around 10% of them seen only once. The starting material was PBMCs, mostly from graft donor cells, obtained 180 days after TCRalphabeta/CD19-depleted stem cell transplant. The TCR sequence derives from a female patient between 2 and 15 years old who had a stem cell transplant for aplastic anemia, so the T cells may come from the graft donor. This chain links TRBV7-2 with TRBJ2-7; D unresolved. CDR3 nucleotide sequence: TGTGCCAGCAGCTTAGAGGGTCTCGGCTACGAGCAGTACGTC. Its translation: CASSLEGLGYEQYV.